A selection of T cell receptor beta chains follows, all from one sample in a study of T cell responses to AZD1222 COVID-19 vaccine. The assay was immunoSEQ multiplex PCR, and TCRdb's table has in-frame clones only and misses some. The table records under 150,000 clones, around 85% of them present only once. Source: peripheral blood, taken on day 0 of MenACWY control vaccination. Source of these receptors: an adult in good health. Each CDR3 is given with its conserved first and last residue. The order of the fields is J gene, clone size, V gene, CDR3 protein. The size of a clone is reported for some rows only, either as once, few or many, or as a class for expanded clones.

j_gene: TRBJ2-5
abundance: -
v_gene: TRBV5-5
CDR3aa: CASSLEGPPRETQYF

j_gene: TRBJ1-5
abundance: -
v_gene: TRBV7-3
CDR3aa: CASSSRGDPRNQPQHF

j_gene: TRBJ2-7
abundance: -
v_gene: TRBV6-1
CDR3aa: CASSELGTDAYEQYF

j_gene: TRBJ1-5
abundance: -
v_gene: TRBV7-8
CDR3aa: CASSLSNRGLNQPQHF

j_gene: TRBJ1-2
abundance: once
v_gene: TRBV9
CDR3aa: CASSASPRRLNYGYTF

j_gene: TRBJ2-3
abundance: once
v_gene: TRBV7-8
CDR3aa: CASSQRGLDDTQYF

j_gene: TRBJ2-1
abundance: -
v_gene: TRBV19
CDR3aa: CASSMEGAPYNEQFF

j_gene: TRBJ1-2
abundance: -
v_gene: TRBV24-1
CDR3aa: CATSGRQGDGYTF

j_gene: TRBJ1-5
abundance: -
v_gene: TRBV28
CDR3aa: CASSFQGNQPQHF

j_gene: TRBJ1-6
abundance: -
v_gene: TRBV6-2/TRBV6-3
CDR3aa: CASSFAGQGVSPLHF

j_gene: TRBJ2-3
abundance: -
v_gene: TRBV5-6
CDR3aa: CASSVRGFTDTQYF

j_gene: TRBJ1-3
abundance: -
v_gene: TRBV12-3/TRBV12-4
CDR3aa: CASSRTQGNTIYF

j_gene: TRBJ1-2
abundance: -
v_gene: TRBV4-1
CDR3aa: CASSQVAGILSGYTF

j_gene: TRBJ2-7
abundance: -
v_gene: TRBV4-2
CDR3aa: CASSLDQGYEQYF

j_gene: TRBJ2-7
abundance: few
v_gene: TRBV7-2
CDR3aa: CASSLGLTSYEQYF

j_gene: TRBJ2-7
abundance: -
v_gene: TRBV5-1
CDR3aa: CASSLDNRVYEQYF